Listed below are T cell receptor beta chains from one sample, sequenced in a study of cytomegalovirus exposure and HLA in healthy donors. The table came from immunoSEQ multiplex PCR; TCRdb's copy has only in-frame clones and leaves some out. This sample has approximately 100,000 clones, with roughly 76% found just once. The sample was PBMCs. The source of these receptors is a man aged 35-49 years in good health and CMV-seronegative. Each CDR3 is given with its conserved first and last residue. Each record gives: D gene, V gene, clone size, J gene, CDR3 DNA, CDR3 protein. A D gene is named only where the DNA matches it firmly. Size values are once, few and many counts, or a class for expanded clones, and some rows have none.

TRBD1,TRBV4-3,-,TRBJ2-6,TGCGCCAGCAGCCAAGATCGGGACAGGAAGGCCCGAGTCCTGACTTTC,CASSQDRDRKARVLTF
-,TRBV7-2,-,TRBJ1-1,TGTGCCAGCAGCTTATCGGTGAACACTGAAGCTTTCTTT,CASSLSVNTEAFF
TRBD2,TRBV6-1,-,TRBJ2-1,TGTGCCAGCAGTGAAGCGCAGCGGGGGGTGATCTTC,CASSEAQRGVIF
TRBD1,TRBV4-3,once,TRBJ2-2,TGCGCCAGCAGCCGCGGACAGGGATACACCGGGGAGCTGTTTTTT,CASSRGQGYTGELFF
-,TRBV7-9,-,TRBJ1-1,TGTGCCAGCAGACAATCGGGACAGAACACTGAAGCTTTCTTT,CASRQSGQNTEAFF
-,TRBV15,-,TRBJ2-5,TGTGCCACCAGCAGGGGCAACGCGGAGACCCAGTACTTC,CATSRGNAETQYF
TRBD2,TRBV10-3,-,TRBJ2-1,TGTGCCATCAGCCGGGGGGGTTCCTACAATGAGCAGTTCTTC,CAISRGGSYNEQFF
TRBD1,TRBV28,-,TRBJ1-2,TGTGCCAGCAGTTTATCAGGGTTCAGGGGGGGCTACACCTTC,CASSLSGFRGGYTF
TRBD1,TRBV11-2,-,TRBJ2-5,TGTGCCAGCCGACAGGGCCAAGAGACCCAGTACTTC,CASRQGQETQYF
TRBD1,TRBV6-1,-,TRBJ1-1,TGTGCCAGCAGTGCTTACAGGGGGAGCACTGAAGCTTTCTTT,CASSAYRGSTEAFF
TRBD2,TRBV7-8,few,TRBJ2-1,TGTGCCAGCAGCTTAGGGAGTAGCGGGGGGGCTTTGCAGTTCTTC,CASSLGSSGGALQFF
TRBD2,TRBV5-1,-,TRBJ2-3,TGCGCCAGCAGCTCTCCTAGCGGGGGGGCGGGAGATACGCAGTATTTT,CASSSPSGGAGDTQYF
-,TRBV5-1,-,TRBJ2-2,TGCGCCAGCAGCTTGGCCGAAGCCGGGTCCGGGGAGCTGTTTTTT,CASSLAEAGSGELFF
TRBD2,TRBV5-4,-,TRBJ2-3,TGTGCCAGCAGCCCGGGGGGATCGCAGTATTTT,CASSPGGSQYF
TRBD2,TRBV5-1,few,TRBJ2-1,TGCGCCAGCAGCCAGGGACTAGCGGACAATGAGCAGTTCTTC,CASSQGLADNEQFF
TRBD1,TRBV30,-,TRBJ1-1,TGTGCCTGGAGAGGGGGCGGGTCTGAAGCTTTCTTT,CAWRGGGSEAFF